This T cell receptor (beta chain) was found in a study of tumor-infiltrating lymphocytes in primary liver carcinoma. Study-wide results and limits: Blood fell significantly below tumors in its top-250-clone fraction (p = 0.039).

Total RNA and DNA came together from 20-30 mg of bulk tissue without cell sorting. Donors underwent surgery for histopathologically diagnosed primary liver carcinoma. Every patient had chronic HBV infection and was treatment-naive. There were over 85% viable tumor cells in every single sample of tumor. The CDR3 has 16 amino acids. From germline, CDR1 is SGHNT and CDR2 YYREEE (reference sequence). Synthesis of TCR beta cDNA was carried out from 500 ng total RNA with a constant-region primer. A slightly modified ARM-PCR protocol with three nested multiplex PCR rounds produced these TCR beta libraries. TRBV1-TRBV30 forward primers paired with a C-beta reverse primer were used in the first two PCR rounds, which ran approximately 10 cycles each. Each CDR3 protein is one row after TCRdb ran MiXCR on the multiplex PCR reads. The data show 150,000 to 200,000 distinct CDR3 sequences, around four fifths seen once.

Comment on this clonotype: Its antigen is currently unknown. A read error may produce the germline difference seen at one junction end.

V and J are TRBV5-4 and TRBJ1-3; D is unclear. The clonotype was recovered from a man in his forties or fifties with primary liver carcinoma and hepatitis B virus infection. Sequencing input: tumor tissue from primary liver carcinoma. The CDR3 sequence is CTSSFLSSSSGNTIYF. The CDR3 DNA follows: TGTACCAGCAGCTTTTTAAGCTCCAGCTCTGGAAACACCATATATTTT.